This T cell receptor beta chain derives from a study of cytomegalovirus exposure and HLA in healthy donors. Germline CDR1 and CDR2: KGHSH and LQKENI. With 2 bases removed from V and 1 base from J, the gap between germline ends came to 5 bases. The CDR3 consists of 13 residues. Using immunoSEQ multiplex PCR, the repertoire was profiled, and TCRdb retains in-frame clones only, with some absent. The sample consists of about 110,000 clones, approximately 94% of them appearing once. The roughly 120-subject validation cohort, separate from the roughly 700-subject first cohort, included the donors. This clone was seen only once.

Sample: PBMCs. This clonotype was obtained from a woman between 18 and 29 years old in good health and CMV-seronegative. This rearrangement joins TRBV18 to TRBJ1-1; D uncertain. CDR3 amino acids: CASSPSKNTEAFF. CDR3 coding DNA: TGTGCCAGCTCACCAAGCAAGAACACTGAAGCTTTCTTT.